This T cell receptor (beta chain) emerged from a study of cytomegalovirus exposure and HLA in healthy donors. Study-wide results and caveats: Most TCR sequences proved rare, with some public TCRs found in many donors. In a later analysis, first-cohort TCR clusters were found to tend to co-occur in the 100 to 150 validation repertoires. Confirmation was obtained in vitro that three CMV-associated chains are specific for CMV antigens.

The CDR3 spans 14 residues. Germline V gene lookup returns CDR1 SGHAT and CDR2 FQNNGV. V was clipped by 1 base and J by 4 bases, with 10 bases between them. The method was immunoSEQ multiplex PCR; TCRdb's version includes in-frame clones alone and lacks a portion of them. The table shows under 250,000 clones, with about 90% occurring only once. This clone turned up a few times. Its antigen is currently unknown. Sequencing was carried out using PBMCs. V usage is TRBV11-2 and J usage is TRBJ1-2; D call uncertain. The clonotype comes from a man between 18 and 29 years old in good health and CMV-seropositive. The CDR3 protein is CASSLVGASYGYTF. For the CDR3, the DNA is TGTGCCAGCAGCTTAGTCGGAGCCTCCTATGGCTACACCTTC.